This T cell receptor (beta chain) was retrieved from a study of cytomegalovirus exposure and HLA in healthy donors. Looking at the study overall: A subsequent analysis reported that the 120 or so validation repertoires were produced on the same platform that had also been used for the roughly 700 first-cohort repertoires. Regarding the study as a whole: Generally TCR sequences proved uncommon, though certain public TCRs appeared in numerous donors. The investigators catalogued 164 TCR beta chains as cytomegalovirus-associated. CMV antigen specificity was confirmed in vitro for a few CMV-associated chains.

This clone was seen only a few times. No antigen is known for it. The assay was immunoSEQ multiplex PCR, and TCRdb's table has in-frame clones only and misses some. The repertoire holds about 150,000 clones, with approximately 86% as singletons. The germline CDR1 and CDR2 sequences are SNHLY and FYNNEI. Trimming took 5 bases from V and 0 from J, leaving 14 bases between them. The CDR3 runs to 16 residues. The chain joins TRBV2 to TRBJ1-5; D unresolved. Sequenced sample: PBMCs. The TCR comes from a man aged 18 to 30 in good health and CMV-seropositive. This CDR3 is CASSPRSHNSNQPQHF. CDR3 nucleotide sequence: TGTGCCAGCAGTCCACGGAGCCACAATAGCAATCAGCCCCAGCATTTT.